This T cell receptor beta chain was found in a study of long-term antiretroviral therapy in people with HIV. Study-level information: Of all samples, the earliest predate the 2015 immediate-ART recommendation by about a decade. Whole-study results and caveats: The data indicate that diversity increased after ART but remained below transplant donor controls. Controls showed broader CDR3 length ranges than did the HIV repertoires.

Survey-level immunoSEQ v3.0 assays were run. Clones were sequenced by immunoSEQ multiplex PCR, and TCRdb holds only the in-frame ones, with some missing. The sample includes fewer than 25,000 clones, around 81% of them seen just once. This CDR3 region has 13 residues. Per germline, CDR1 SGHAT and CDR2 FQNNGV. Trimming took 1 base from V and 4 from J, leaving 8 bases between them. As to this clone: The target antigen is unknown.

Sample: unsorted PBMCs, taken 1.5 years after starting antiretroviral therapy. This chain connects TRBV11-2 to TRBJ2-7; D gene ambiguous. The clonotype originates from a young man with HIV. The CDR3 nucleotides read TGTGCCAGCAGCTTAGGCGGCATATACGAGCAGTACTTC. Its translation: CASSLGGIYEQYF.